The 26 T cell receptor beta chains below all came from one sample that was sequenced in a study of molecular identifiers for immune sequencing clone quantification. A single record per CDR3 protein comes from TCRdb applying MiXCR to the PCR reads. This sample has about 320,000 distinct CDR3 sequences, with around 21% found just once. The material sequenced was naive CD8+ T cells from blood, with Jurkat cell RNA spiked in. Subset here: FACS-sorted CD8+CD4-CCR7+CD45RA+ naive T cells. The receptors derive from a human donor in good health. Some libraries in this study had Jurkat cell RNA spiked in.

As concerns this clonotype: A read error may be the cause here, since a much bigger clone is one base away. The chain recombines TRBV6-2 or TRBV6-3 with TRBJ1-5; no reliable D call. The CDR3 extends over 17 amino acids. Trimming pared 2 bases from V and 4 bases from J, leaving 18 bases between. CDR1 and CDR2 (germline): MNHEY, SVGEGT. CDR3 in DNA: TGTGCCAGCAGTTACCCTGTGCAGGTGGATAAGAATCAGCCCCAGCATTTT. Encoded protein: CASSYPVQVDKNQPQHF.

This clonotype was observed at least ten times. The V and J genes are TRBV7-9 and TRBJ2-5, with 10 bases matching TRBD2. V was pared by 1 base and J by 1 base, with 3 bases of the junction left unmatched. Germline assignment: CDR1 SEHNR and CDR2 FQNEAQ (reference sequence). The CDR3 has 16 amino acids. The CDR3 DNA reads TGTGCCAGCAGCTTAGTGGGGACTAGCGTCCAAGAGACCCAGTACTTC. This sequence encodes CASSLVGTSVQETQYF.

This clonotype was seen ten or more times. J is TRBJ2-3 and V is TRBV4-3; TRBD1 matches at 7 bases. V trimming: 0 bases; J trimming: 4 bases; junction bases outside the gene matches: 10. CDR1 and CDR2 from the germline V gene are LGHNA and YSLEER. The CDR3 is 17 residues long. The CDR3 here is CASSQDRLRQGSDTQYF. DNA for the CDR3: TGCGCCAGCAGCCAAGATCGCTTGAGACAGGGTTCAGATACGCAGTATTTT.

This clonotype was picked up many times. The chain couples TRBV5-1 to TRBJ2-3; D is unresolved. The V end lost 7 bases, the J end lost 3 bases, and 12 bases lay between the germline ends. Looked up from germline, CDR1 is SGHRS and CDR2 is YFSETQ. The CDR3 length is 13 residues. Here the CDR3 reads CASSKLRTDTQYF. DNA of the CDR3: TGCGCCAGCTCCAAACTCCGTACAGATACGCAGTATTTT.

This clonotype was recorded many times. CDR3 region: CASSRGQGAREQYF. In nucleotides, the CDR3 is TGTGCCAGCAGCCGCGGACAGGGGGCCAGGGAGCAGTACTTC. The chain has TRBV6-5 and TRBJ2-7; 11 nucleotides align to TRBD1. This CDR3 is 14 amino acids long. V was pared by 6 bases and J by 7 bases, with 8 bases of the junction left unmatched. The V gene's germline CDR1 is MNHEY and CDR2 SVGAGI.

In this sample, this clonotype turned up many times. This chain uses TRBV6-2 or TRBV6-3 with TRBJ2-4, with TRBD1 as a possible D gene (5 bases). The germline gives CDR1 MNHEY, CDR2 SVGEGT. This CDR3 is 17 amino acids long. Between the trimmed V and J ends, which lost 3 bases and 1 base, there was a span of 16 bases. In DNA, the CDR3 is TGTGCCAGCAGTTATGAGGACATCGAAGGGGCCAAAAACATTCAGTACTTC. Translating it yields CASSYEDIEGAKNIQYF.

In regard to this clonotype: Being one base from a much bigger clone, this may be a read error. This chain uses TRBV7-9 with TRBJ2-3, with a weak D call TRBD2 (6 bases). The CDR3 is 14 residues long. The germline V gene encodes CDR1 SEHNR and CDR2 FQNEAQ (reference sequence). The CDR3 protein is CANSFKRVADTQYF. DNA for the CDR3: TGTGCCAACAGCTTTAAGCGGGTTGCGGATACGCAGTATTTT.

This clonotype was counted a few times. CDR3: CASSSLAAGTDTQYF. CDR3 bases: TGTGCCAGTAGTTCCTTAGCCGCGGGCACAGATACGCAGTATTTT. The chain carries TRBV19 and TRBJ2-3; D unresolved. This CDR3 contains 15 residues. Trimming shortened V by 5 bases and J by 1 base, and 13 bases separated the two germline ends. CDR1 and CDR2 (germline): LNHDA, SQIVND (reference sequence).

In this sample, this clonotype turned up many times. The chain employs TRBV2 and TRBJ1-2; no clear D gene. The CDR3 runs to 15 residues. Germline V gene lookup returns CDR1 SNHLY and CDR2 FYNNEI. V was trimmed by 8 bases and J by 1 base, leaving 17 bases between them. The CDR3 nucleotides are TGTGCCAGCGTAGCGGACTATCTGCTTAACTATGGCTACACCTTC. It yields the protein CASVADYLLNYGYTF.

This clonotype appeared once. This may stem from a read error, because a much larger clone lies one nucleotide away. The chain carries TRBV7-3 and TRBJ2-1, with D possibly being TRBD1 (6 bases). The CDR3 length is 15 residues. CDR1 and CDR2 from the germline V gene are SGHTA and FQGTGA. V was pared by 5 bases and J by 3 bases, with 14 bases between. The CDR3 sequence is CASSATRGRYNEQFF. The DNA for the CDR3 is TGTGCCAGCAGCGCGACCAGGGGTCGCTACAATGAGCAGTTCTTC.

Concerning this clonotype itself: A much bigger clone sits one base away, suggesting this may be a read error. V usage is TRBV12-3 or TRBV12-4 and J usage is TRBJ2-1; 7 bases line up with TRBD2. The CDR3 length is 11 residues. CDR3 loop: CASSPGTIRIF. DNA of the CDR3: TGTGCCAGCAGTCCTGGGACTATCAGGATCTTC.

Many counts were recorded for this clonotype. The chain links TRBV29-1 to TRBJ1-1; D possibly corresponds to TRBD1 (5 bases). The CDR3 contains 20 residues. V was clipped by 4 bases and J by 4 bases, with 34 bases between them. CDR1 SQVTM and CDR2 ANQGSEA come from the germline V gene. The CDR3 protein is CSVGPRDRTRGEGLVTEAFF. The CDR3 region has the DNA TGCAGCGTTGGACCGAGAGACAGAACTAGGGGTGAGGGGCTAGTCACTGAAGCTTTCTTT. The whole variable domain, filled in from reference TRBV29-1 and TRBJ1-1, reads SAVISQKPSRDICQRGTSLTIQCQVDSQVTMMFWYRQQPGQSLTLIATANQGSEATYESGFVIDKFPISRPNLTFSTLTVSNMSPEDSSIYLCSVGPRDRTRGEGLVTEAFFGQGTRLTVV.

This chain links TRBV20-1 with TRBJ2-7, with TRBD1 as a possible D gene (6 bases). Germline values: CDR1 DFQATT, CDR2 SNEGSKA (reference sequence). This CDR3 comprises 13 residues. The germline V and J ends were trimmed by 2 bases and 2 bases, with 10 bases remaining between them. CDR3 residues: CSARQGTTYEQYF. DNA of the CDR3: TGCAGTGCTAGACAAGGGACAACCTACGAGCAGTACTTC.

This clonotype was seen a handful of times. The chain combines TRBV4-3 with TRBJ1-1, with D possibly matching TRBD1 (5 bases). Germline loops: CDR1 LGHNA, CDR2 YSLEER. The CDR3 loop spans 17 amino acids. Trimming pared 2 bases from V and 4 bases from J, leaving 20 bases between. CDR3 region: CASSQNSGPRLGTEAFF. In DNA, the CDR3 is TGCGCCAGCAGCCAAAATTCGGGACCCCGACTGGGCACTGAAGCTTTCTTT.

The rearrangement uses TRBV7-9 and TRBJ2-7; 10 nucleotides match TRBD2. V lost 1 base to trimming and J lost 3 bases; unmatched junction nucleotides: 12. The CDR3 extends over 18 amino acids. Germline assignment: CDR1 SEHNR and CDR2 FQNEAQ (reference sequence). The CDR3 nucleotides read TGTGCCAGCAGCTTAGAAGGAGCGGGAGGGCCGTTCCTCTACGAGCAGTACTTC. Its protein is CASSLEGAGGPFLYEQYF.

This clonotype appeared many times. This rearrangement joins TRBV5-4 to TRBJ2-7; weak D call: TRBD1 (5 bases). Trimming cost V 3 bases and J 5 bases, with 21 bases left between them. Germline V CDR1 and CDR2: SGHNT, YYREEE (reference sequence). There are 16 residues in the CDR3. The CDR3 is CASSSQGIPTTDEQYF. CDR3 DNA: TGTGCCAGCAGCTCCCAGGGAATTCCCACTACGGACGAGCAGTACTTC.

In the case of this clonotype: This may be a read error, as it is one base from a much larger clone. In this CDR3 the conserved last residue, phenylalanine or tryptophan, is missing, so a read error is likely. The chain uses TRBV3-1 and TRBJ1-5; D is unclear. Germline-derived CDR1 and CDR2 are LGHDT and YNNKEL (reference sequence). Trimming left V 0 bases short and J 0 bases short, with 6 bases between. The CDR3 runs to 15 residues. CDR3 nucleotide sequence: TGTGCCAGCAGCCAAGACCCTAGTAGCAATCAGCCCCAGCATTCT. This translates into CASSQDPSSNQPQHS.

This clonotype has just a few counts. V gene TRBV4-3 combines with J gene TRBJ1-1, with a possible D match to TRBD1 (6 bases). This CDR3 is 16 amino acids long. Trimming cost V 0 bases and J 3 bases, with 14 bases left between them. Germline CDR1 is LGHNA and CDR2 is YSLEER. Here the CDR3 DNA reads TGCGCCAGCAGCCAAGATCGGACAGTCCGGGACACTGAAGCTTTCTTT. As protein: CASSQDRTVRDTEAFF.

Of note for this clonotype: Relative to the germline gene, one junction end is altered; a read error may explain this. The chain employs TRBV11-2 and TRBJ2-5; D perhaps matches TRBD1 (7 bases). CDR3 length: 14 residues. Looked up from germline, CDR1 is SGHAT and CDR2 is FQNNGV. In nucleotides, the CDR3 is TGTGCCAGCAGCTTAACCGCGGGACAGTGGGAGGAGTCCTTC. It specifies CASSLTAGQWEESF.

This clonotype showed up many times. V usage is TRBV20-1 and J usage is TRBJ1-2; D ambiguous. The V end lost 4 bases, the J end lost 5 bases, and 8 bases lay between the germline ends. The CDR3 totals 11 residues. Germline values: CDR1 DFQATT, CDR2 SNEGSKA (reference sequence). CDR3 in amino acids: CSANTEYGYTF. The DNA for the CDR3 is TGCAGTGCTAATACCGAATATGGCTACACCTTC.

Regarding this clonotype: The missing conserved phenylalanine or tryptophan at the end of this CDR3 makes a read error likely. The chain couples TRBV11-1 to TRBJ2-3, with a weak D call TRBD2 (6 bases). The germline CDR1 and CDR2 sequences are SGHAT and FQDESV (reference sequence). The germline V and J ends were trimmed by 1 base and 1 base, with 9 bases remaining between them. The CDR3 totals 15 residues. CDR3 sequence: CASSLGGARTDTQYL. The DNA of the CDR3 is TGTGCCAGCAGCTTAGGCGGGGCCCGCACAGATACGCAGTATCTT.

This clonotype has at least ten counts. In DNA form, the CDR3 reads TGTGCCAGTAGGGACAGGGGGCCTGGGGCCAACGTCCTGACTTTC. This translates into CASRDRGPGANVLTF. The chain carries TRBV19 and TRBJ2-6, with 11 nucleotides matching TRBD1. CDR3 length equals 15 residues. V shed 6 bases, J shed 2 bases, and the junction held 0 bases outside the gene matches. CDR1 and CDR2 from the germline V gene are LNHDA and SQIVND (reference sequence).

This clonotype was detected a few times. V and J are TRBV13 and TRBJ2-1; TRBD1 matches at 7 bases. After removal of 5 bases from V and 6 bases from J, the junction contained 10 bases not matched to a gene. The CDR3 runs 15 residues. In germline, CDR1 is PRHDT, CDR2 FYEKMQ (reference sequence). CDR3 nucleotides: TGTGCCAGCAGCCCCAGGGACAGCTCAGGCAATGAGCAGTTCTTC. Translated: CASSPRDSSGNEQFF.

This clonotype was found a few times. The gene calls are TRBV25-1 and TRBJ2-3, with TRBD2 identical over 10 bases. This CDR3 comprises 19 residues. CDR1 MGHDK and CDR2 SYGVNS come from the germline V gene. With 7 bases clipped from V and 1 base from J, the junction kept 17 bases outside the gene matches. The CDR3 protein is CASTRGEREGRVGTDTQYF. CDR3 sequence (DNA): TGTGCCAGCACCCGAGGGGAGCGGGAGGGCCGTGTGGGCACAGATACGCAGTATTTT.

This clonotype was counted only a few times. The chain has TRBV4-1 and TRBJ1-5; unclear D gene. Germline V gene lookup returns CDR1 MGHRA and CDR2 YSYEKL. There are 15 residues in the CDR3. V dropped 0 bases and J dropped 5 bases, with 11 bases sitting between them. In nucleotides, the CDR3 is TGCGCCAGCAGCCAAGATCTCTTCGGGGATCAGCCCCAGCATTTT. This sequence encodes CASSQDLFGDQPQHF.

A remark on this clonotype: This may be a read error, as it is one base from a much larger clone. No conserved phenylalanine or tryptophan is present at the end of the CDR3, so a read error is the likely explanation. The rearrangement links TRBV5-3 to TRBJ2-2; 8 bases are shared with TRBD2. TRBV5-3 qualifies as an ORF whose function is uncertain. This CDR3 region has 16 residues. CDR3 DNA sequence: TGTGCCAGCAGCTCTGCGGGGGGAGCGAACACCGGGGAGCTGTTTTCT. This gives the protein CASSSAGGANTGELFS.